This TCR beta chain was retrieved from a study of blood T cell repertoires in COVID-19. The table came from immunoSEQ multiplex PCR; TCRdb's copy has only in-frame clones and leaves some out. The table includes over 100,000 clones, roughly 86% detected once. Trimming cost V 6 bases and J 7 bases, with 17 bases left between them. Germline V CDR1 and CDR2: SGHRS, YFSETQ. The CDR3 is 14 amino acids. This chain connects TRBV5-1 to TRBJ2-1; D is undetermined. Sequencing input: peripheral blood. This receptor was taken from a woman in her 70s with COVID-19, enrolled during active disease. The CDR3 DNA follows: TGCGCCAGCAAAGCTAGTCCGACCGGGAATGAGCAGTTCTTC. This gives the protein CASKASPTGNEQFF.